This TCR beta chain was sequenced during a study of blood T cell repertoires in COVID-19. Background on the study: Sources were T cells, B-cell-depleted T cells, or PBMCs; the material itself was cDNA or gDNA.

Assay used: immunoSEQ multiplex PCR; TCRdb lists only in-frame clones, some missing. The sample has around 370,000 clones; under 95% are singletons. Sequenced input: peripheral blood. The clonotype comes from a woman aged 18-29 years who had recovered from COVID-19.

The CDR3 protein is CASSPRDRVFITSSGANVLTF. The CDR3 nucleotides read TGTGCCAGTAGTCCGAGGGACAGGGTATTTATCACCAGCTCTGGGGCCAACGTCCTGACTTTC. The chain employs TRBV19 and TRBJ2-6; 9 bases align to TRBD1. This CDR3 is 21 amino acids long. CDR1 is LNHDA, CDR2 SQIVND, per germline (reference sequence). With V trimmed by 5 bases and J by 0 bases, 17 bases remained unmatched.